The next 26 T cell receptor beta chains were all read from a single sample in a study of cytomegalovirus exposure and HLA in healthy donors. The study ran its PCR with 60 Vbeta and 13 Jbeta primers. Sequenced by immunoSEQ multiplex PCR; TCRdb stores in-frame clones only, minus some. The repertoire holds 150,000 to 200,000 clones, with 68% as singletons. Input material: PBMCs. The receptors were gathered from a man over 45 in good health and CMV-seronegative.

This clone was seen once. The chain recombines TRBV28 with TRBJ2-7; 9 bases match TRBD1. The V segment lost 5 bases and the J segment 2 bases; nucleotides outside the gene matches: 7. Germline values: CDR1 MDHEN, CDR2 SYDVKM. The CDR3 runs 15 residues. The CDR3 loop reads CASSRTGTGTYEQYF. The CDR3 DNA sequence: TGTGCCAGCAGTCGAACCGGGACAGGGACCTACGAGCAGTACTTC. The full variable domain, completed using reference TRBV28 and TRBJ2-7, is DVKVTQSSRYLVKRTGEKVFLECVQDMDHENMFWYRQDPGLGLRLIYFSYDVKMKEKGDIPEGYSVSREKKERFSLILESASTNQTSMYLCASSRTGTGTYEQYFGPGTRLTVT.

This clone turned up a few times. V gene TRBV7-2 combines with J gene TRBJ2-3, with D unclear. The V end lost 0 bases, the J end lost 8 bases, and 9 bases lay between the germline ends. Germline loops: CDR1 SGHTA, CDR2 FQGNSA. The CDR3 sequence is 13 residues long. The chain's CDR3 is CASSLAPSVTQYF. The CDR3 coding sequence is TGTGCCAGCAGCTTAGCCCCCAGCGTTACGCAGTATTTT.

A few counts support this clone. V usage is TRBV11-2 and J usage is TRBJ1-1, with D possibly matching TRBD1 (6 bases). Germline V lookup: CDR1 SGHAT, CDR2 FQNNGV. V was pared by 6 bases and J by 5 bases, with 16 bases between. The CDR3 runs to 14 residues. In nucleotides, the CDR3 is TGTGCCAGCAGTGGACAGTTCTTAGGTACTGAAGCTTTCTTT. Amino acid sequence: CASSGQFLGTEAFF.

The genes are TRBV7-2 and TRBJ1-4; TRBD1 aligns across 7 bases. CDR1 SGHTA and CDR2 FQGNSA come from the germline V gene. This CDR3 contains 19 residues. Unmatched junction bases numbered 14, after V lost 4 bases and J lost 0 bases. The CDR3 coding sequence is TGTGCCAGCAGCTCACCTCCGGGACAGATAGTTGCAACTAATGAAAAACTGTTTTTT. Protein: CASSSPPGQIVATNEKLFF.

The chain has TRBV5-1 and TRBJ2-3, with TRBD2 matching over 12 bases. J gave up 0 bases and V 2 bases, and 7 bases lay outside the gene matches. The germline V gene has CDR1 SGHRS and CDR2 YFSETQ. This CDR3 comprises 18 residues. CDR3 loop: CASSFGITSGGSTDTQYF. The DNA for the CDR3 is TGCGCCAGCAGCTTTGGTATTACTAGCGGGGGGAGCACAGATACGCAGTATTTT.

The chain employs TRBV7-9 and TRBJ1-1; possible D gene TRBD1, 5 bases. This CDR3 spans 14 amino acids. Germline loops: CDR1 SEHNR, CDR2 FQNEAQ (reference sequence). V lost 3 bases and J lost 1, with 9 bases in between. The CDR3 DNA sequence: TGTGCCAGCAGCTTTCGACAGACGAACACTGAAGCTTTCTTT. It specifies CASSFRQTNTEAFF.

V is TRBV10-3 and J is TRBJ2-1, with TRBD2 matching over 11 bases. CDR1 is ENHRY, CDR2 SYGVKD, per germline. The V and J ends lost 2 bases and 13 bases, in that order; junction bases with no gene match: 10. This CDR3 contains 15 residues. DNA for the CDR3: TGTGCCATCAGTGAGGGGTTAGCGGGGGGGCCGGGACAGTTCTTC. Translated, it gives CAISEGLAGGPGQFF.

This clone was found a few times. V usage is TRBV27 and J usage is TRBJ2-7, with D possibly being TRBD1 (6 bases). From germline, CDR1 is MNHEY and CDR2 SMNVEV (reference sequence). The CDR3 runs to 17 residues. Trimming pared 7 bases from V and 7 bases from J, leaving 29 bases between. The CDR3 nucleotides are TGTGCCAGCACACCTCGACAGGCCCTTGGGGTCTTAGAAGAGCAGTACTTC. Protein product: CASTPRQALGVLEEQYF.

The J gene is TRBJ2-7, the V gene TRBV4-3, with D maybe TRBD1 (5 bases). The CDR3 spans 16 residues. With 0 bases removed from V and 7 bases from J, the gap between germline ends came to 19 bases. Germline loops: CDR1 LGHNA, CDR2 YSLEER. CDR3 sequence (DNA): TGCGCCAGCAGCCAAGATGGGGCAGGGTCAGCTTCGGAGCAGTACTTC. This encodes CASSQDGAGSASEQYF.

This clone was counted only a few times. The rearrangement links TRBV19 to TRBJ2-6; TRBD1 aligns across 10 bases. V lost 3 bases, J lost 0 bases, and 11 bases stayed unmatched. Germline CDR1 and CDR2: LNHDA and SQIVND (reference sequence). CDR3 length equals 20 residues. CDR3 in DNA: TGTGCCAGTAGTATCAGGGGGTTGGGACAGGGGAGCTCTGGGGCCAACGTCCTGACTTTC. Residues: CASSIRGLGQGSSGANVLTF.

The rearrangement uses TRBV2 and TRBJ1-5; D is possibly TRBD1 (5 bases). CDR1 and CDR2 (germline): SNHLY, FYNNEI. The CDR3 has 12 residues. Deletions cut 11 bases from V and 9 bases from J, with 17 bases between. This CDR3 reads CAGGGGVGPQHF. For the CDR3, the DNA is TGTGCCGGCGGGGGTGGTGTTGGGCCCCAGCATTTT.

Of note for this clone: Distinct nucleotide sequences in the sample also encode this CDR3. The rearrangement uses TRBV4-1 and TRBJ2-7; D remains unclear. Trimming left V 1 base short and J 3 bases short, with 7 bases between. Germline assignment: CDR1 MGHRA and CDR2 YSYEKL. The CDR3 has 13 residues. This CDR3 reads CASSQVGGYEQYF. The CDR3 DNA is TGCGCCAGCAGCCAAGTCGGCGGCTACGAGCAGTACTTC.

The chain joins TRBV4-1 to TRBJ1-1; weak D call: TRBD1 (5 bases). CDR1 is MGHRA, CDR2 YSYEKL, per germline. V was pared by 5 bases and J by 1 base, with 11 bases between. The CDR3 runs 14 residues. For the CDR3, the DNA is TGCGCCAGCAGCGGGCAGGGTGAGAACACTGAAGCTTTCTTT. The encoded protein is CASSGQGENTEAFF.

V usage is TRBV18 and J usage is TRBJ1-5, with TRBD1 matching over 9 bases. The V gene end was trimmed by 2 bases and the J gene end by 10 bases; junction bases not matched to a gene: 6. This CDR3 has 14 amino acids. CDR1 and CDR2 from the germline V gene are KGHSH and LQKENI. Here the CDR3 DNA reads TGTGCCAGCTCACCAGGGACAGGGCGAGAACCCCAGCATTTT. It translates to CASSPGTGREPQHF.

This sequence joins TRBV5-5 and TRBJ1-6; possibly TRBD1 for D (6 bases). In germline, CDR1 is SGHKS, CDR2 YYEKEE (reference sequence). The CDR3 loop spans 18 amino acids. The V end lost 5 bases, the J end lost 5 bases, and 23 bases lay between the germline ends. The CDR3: CASRPEPRLGHHNSPLHF. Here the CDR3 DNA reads TGTGCCAGCAGACCGGAACCCAGGTTGGGACATCATAATTCACCCCTCCACTTT.

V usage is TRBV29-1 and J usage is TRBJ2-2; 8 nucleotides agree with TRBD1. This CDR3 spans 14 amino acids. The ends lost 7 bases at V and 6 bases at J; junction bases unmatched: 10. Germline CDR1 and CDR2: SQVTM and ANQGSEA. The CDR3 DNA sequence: TGCAGCGGGCTATCAGGGGGCCGGTCCGGGGAGCTGTTTTTT. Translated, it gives CSGLSGGRSGELFF.

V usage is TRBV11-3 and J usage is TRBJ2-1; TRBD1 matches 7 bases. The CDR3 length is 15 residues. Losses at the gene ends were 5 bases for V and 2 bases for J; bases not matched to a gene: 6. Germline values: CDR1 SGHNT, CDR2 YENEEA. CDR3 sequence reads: CASSTPGQPYNEQFF. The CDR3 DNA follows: TGTGCCAGCAGCACCCCGGGACAGCCCTACAATGAGCAGTTCTTC.

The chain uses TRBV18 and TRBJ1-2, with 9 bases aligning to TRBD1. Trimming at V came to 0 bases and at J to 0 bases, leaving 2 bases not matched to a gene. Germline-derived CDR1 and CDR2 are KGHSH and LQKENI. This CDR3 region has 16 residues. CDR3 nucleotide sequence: TGTGCCAGCTCACCACCGGACAGGGGACCTAACTATGGCTACACCTTC. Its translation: CASSPPDRGPNYGYTF.

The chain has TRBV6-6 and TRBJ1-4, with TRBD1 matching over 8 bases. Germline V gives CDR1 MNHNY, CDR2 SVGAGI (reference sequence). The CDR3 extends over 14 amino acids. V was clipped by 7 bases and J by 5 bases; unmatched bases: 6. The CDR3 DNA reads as TGTGCCAGCACCCAGAGGACAGGGAATGAAAAACTGTTTTTT. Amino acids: CASTQRTGNEKLFF.

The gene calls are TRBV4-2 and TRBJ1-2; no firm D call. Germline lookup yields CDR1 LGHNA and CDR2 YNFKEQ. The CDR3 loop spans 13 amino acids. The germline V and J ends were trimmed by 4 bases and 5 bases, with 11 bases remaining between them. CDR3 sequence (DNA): TGTGCCAGCAGCCTCGAGATTTCATATGGCTACACCTTC. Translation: CASSLEISYGYTF.

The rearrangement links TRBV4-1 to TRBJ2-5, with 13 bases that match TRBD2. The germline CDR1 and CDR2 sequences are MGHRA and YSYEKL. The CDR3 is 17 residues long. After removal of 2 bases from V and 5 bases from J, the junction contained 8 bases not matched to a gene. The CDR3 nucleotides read TGCGCCAGCAGCCAATTAACTAGCGGGGGGGCCCGGGAGACCCAGTACTTC. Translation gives CASSQLTSGGARETQYF.

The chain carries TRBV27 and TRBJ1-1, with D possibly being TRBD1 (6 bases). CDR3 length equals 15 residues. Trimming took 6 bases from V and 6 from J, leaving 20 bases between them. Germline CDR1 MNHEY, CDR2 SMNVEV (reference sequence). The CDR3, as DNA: TGTGCCAGCAGCCCAACGCAGGGGCTATATGCTGAAGCTTTCTTT. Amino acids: CASSPTQGLYAEAFF.

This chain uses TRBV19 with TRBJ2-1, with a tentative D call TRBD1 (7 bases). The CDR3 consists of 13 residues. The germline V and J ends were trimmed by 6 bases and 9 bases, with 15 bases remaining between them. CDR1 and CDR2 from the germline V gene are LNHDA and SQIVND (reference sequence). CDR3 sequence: CASRTGWGGEQFF. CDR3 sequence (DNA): TGTGCCAGTAGGACAGGGTGGGGAGGTGAGCAGTTCTTC.

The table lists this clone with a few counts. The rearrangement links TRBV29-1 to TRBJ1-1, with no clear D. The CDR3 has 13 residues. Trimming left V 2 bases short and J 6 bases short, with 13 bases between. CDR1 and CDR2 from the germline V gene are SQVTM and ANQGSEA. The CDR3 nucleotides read TGCAGCGTTGAAAAGGTATTGGAGGCTGAAGCTTTCTTT. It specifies CSVEKVLEAEAFF. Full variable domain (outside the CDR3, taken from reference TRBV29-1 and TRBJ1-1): SAVISQKPSRDICQRGTSLTIQCQVDSQVTMMFWYRQQPGQSLTLIATANQGSEATYESGFVIDKFPISRPNLTFSTLTVSNMSPEDSSIYLCSVEKVLEAEAFFGQGTRLTVV.

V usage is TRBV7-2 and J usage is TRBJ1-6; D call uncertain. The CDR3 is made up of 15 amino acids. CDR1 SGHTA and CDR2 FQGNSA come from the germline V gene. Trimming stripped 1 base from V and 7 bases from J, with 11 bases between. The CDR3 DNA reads TGTGCCAGCAGCTTAGGGAGTGGAGGGAATTCACCCCTCCACTTT. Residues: CASSLGSGGNSPLHF.

In DNA form, the CDR3 reads TGCGCCAGCAGCCAAGATAGGGGAGGAGCGTACCAAGAGACCCAGTACTTC. It is translated as CASSQDRGGAYQETQYF. This sequence joins TRBV4-1 and TRBJ2-5, with D possibly matching TRBD2 (6 bases). The V gene's germline CDR1 is MGHRA and CDR2 YSYEKL. CDR3 size: 17 residues. Deletions cut 0 bases from V and 0 bases from J, with 14 bases between.